These 15 T cell receptor beta chains were all obtained from the same sample, sequenced in a study of control samples from healthy donors and cancer patients (dated by TCRdb to about 2020). Preparation of the library involved the immunoSEQ multiplex PCR assay. TCRdb holds this immuneACCESS table with in-frame rearrangements only. Some clones are missing; in checked studies, unresolved V genes explain under half, and the rest has no known cause. For this sample there are fewer than 200,000 clones; roughly 95% appear just once. Clones ranked in the top ten supply approximately 4% of the sample. The sample comprised blood. The source is a woman aged 60 to 75 in good health.

The chain links TRBV5-1 to TRBJ1-2; D is perhaps TRBD1 (6 bases). V lost 3 bases to trimming and J lost 1 base, with 13 bases between them. The CDR3 is 15 amino acids. Germline lookup yields CDR1 SGHRS and CDR2 YFSETQ. The CDR3, as DNA: TGCGCCAGCAGCTCACGGACAGAGTTTAACTATGGCTACACCTTC. This sequence encodes CASSSRTEFNYGYTF.

The V call is TRBV5-4, the J call TRBJ2-7, with D possibly TRBD1 on 5 matching bases. Germline V lookup: CDR1 SGHNT, CDR2 YYREEE (reference sequence). V lost 0 bases and J 0 bases, leaving 10 bases between the germline ends. The CDR3 loop spans 15 amino acids. The CDR3 DNA sequence: TGTGCCAGCAGCTTGGGGGGCAGGGACTCCTACGAGCAGTACTTC. It encodes CASSLGGRDSYEQYF. The full variable domain, rest sourced from reference TRBV5-4 and TRBJ2-7, is ETGVTQSPTHLIKTRGQQVTLRCSSQSGHNTVSWYQQALGQGPQFIFQYYREEENGRGNFPPRFSGLQFPNYSSELNVNALELDDSALYLCASSLGGRDSYEQYFGPGTRLTVT.

This chain joins TRBV6-2 or TRBV6-3 and TRBJ2-5, with 12 bases matching TRBD2. There are 17 residues in the CDR3. Trimming removed 5 bases from V and 13 bases from J; junction bases left unmatched: 20. Germline V gives CDR1 MNHEY, CDR2 SVGEGT. The CDR3 DNA reads as TGTGCCAGCAGTACCCTTCCTAGCGGGGGGGCTCCCGAGGATTGGTACTTC. It is translated as CASSTLPSGGAPEDWYF.

This CDR3 is CASSYSDGGMGNTIYF. The CDR3 coding sequence is TGTGCCAGCAGTTACTCGGATGGGGGCATGGGAAACACCATATATTTT. J is TRBJ1-3 and V is TRBV6-5, with D perhaps TRBD1 (6 bases). The V end lost 0 bases, the J end lost 4 bases, and 13 bases lay between the germline ends. The length of the CDR3 is 16 residues. The germline CDR1 and CDR2 sequences are MNHEY and SVGAGI.

Only a few counts were recorded for this clone. The chain uses TRBV6-5 and TRBJ1-5; possible D gene TRBD1, 5 bases. Per the germline V gene, CDR1 is MNHEY and CDR2 is SVGAGI. Trimming took off 2 bases at V and 6 bases at J, with 14 bases between the two ends. The CDR3 is made up of 15 amino acids. The CDR3 coding sequence is TGTGCCAGCAGTTACGGCAGGGCGAAAGGTCAGCCCCAGCATTTT. Translation: CASSYGRAKGQPQHF.

Here the CDR3 DNA reads TGTGCCAGCAGTCTTGCTCAGGGGAGCGACGCTGAAGCTTTCTTT. It specifies CASSLAQGSDAEAFF. The chain employs TRBV2 and TRBJ1-1, with D perhaps matching TRBD1 (6 bases). Per germline, CDR1 SNHLY and CDR2 FYNNEI. CDR3 length: 15 amino acids. Trimming cost V 5 bases and J 6 bases, with 19 bases left between them.

The CDR3 DNA reads TGCAGCGTCGATTCTAGCGCCCTCTACAATGAGCAGTTCTTC. It translates to CSVDSSALYNEQFF. The J gene is TRBJ2-1, the V gene TRBV29-1; a possible D gene is TRBD2 (6 bases). Germline assignment: CDR1 SQVTM and CDR2 ANQGSEA. V dropped 6 bases and J dropped 3 bases, with 15 bases sitting between them. The CDR3 sequence is 14 residues long.

The rearrangement links TRBV2 to TRBJ1-2; no definite D call. V lost 4 bases and J lost 5, with 8 bases in between. Looked up from germline, CDR1 is SNHLY and CDR2 is FYNNEI. The CDR3 is 12 residues long. The CDR3 nucleotides read TGTGCCAGCAGTGCCATTCGATATGGCTACACCTTC. It codes for CASSAIRYGYTF.

J is TRBJ2-7 and V is TRBV5-1; the D call may be TRBD1 or TRBD2 (6 bases each). The CDR3 extends over 17 amino acids. The V gene's germline CDR1 is SGHRS and CDR2 YFSETQ. Trimming pared 4 bases from V and 6 bases from J, leaving 26 bases between. In DNA, the CDR3 is TGCGCCAGCAGCCAAAGGATCCGGGACAAGGGAGGTTCCGAGCAGTACTTC. It specifies CASSQRIRDKGGSEQYF.

V gene TRBV15 combines with J gene TRBJ2-3; D is ambiguous. CDR1 is LNHNV and CDR2 is YYDKDF in the germline V gene (reference sequence). The CDR3 sequence is 15 residues long. V was clipped by 0 bases and J by 4 bases, with 11 bases between them. The CDR3 DNA sequence: TGTGCCACCAGCAGAGAAGGGCAAAAGGCAGATACGCAGTATTTT. This gives the protein CATSREGQKADTQYF.

The V gene is TRBV19, the J gene TRBJ1-1; the D gene is possibly TRBD1 (5 bases). CDR3 length: 14 residues. CDR1 and CDR2 from the germline V gene are LNHDA and SQIVND (reference sequence). V shed 3 bases and J shed 4 bases, with 12 bases lying between them. The CDR3 nucleotides read TGTGCCAGTAGTATCCAGATGCAGGGCACTGAAGCTTTCTTT. Translating it yields CASSIQMQGTEAFF. Filled out from reference TRBV19 and TRBJ1-1, the complete variable domain reads DGGITQSPKYLFRKEGQNVTLSCEQNLNHDAMYWYRQDPGQGLRLIYYSQIVNDFQKGDIAEGYSVSREKKESFPLTVTSAQKNPTAFYLCASSIQMQGTEAFFGQGTRLTVV.

This rearrangement joins TRBV5-1 to TRBJ2-5; a weak D match, TRBD2 (5 bases). Germline loops: CDR1 SGHRS, CDR2 YFSETQ. The CDR3 spans 13 residues. V lost 4 bases to trimming and J lost 0 bases, with 7 bases between them. The CDR3 spells CASSPDYQETQYF. DNA of the CDR3: TGCGCCAGCAGCCCGGACTACCAAGAGACCCAGTACTTC.

The chain links TRBV10-3 to TRBJ2-3, with TRBD2 as a possible D gene (7 bases). CDR1 ENHRY and CDR2 SYGVKD come from the germline V gene. V was cut by 7 bases and J by 5 bases, with 22 bases left in between. The CDR3 is 16 amino acids. The CDR3 nucleotides are TGTGCCATCACTTCGGGGGGCCGAACCTCCGGAGATACGCAGTATTTT. It is translated as CAITSGGRTSGDTQYF.

The chain has TRBV6-2 or TRBV6-3 and TRBJ1-1, with D possibly matching TRBD1 (5 bases). The V gene lost 0 bases and the J gene lost 9 bases, with 11 bases spanning the gap. Germline V CDR1 and CDR2: MNHEY, SVGEGT. The CDR3 covers 13 residues. This CDR3 reads CASSYSGVAQAFF. The CDR3 DNA is TGTGCCAGCAGTTACTCAGGGGTTGCCCAAGCTTTCTTT.

The chain links TRBV11-3 to TRBJ2-1; tentative D call: TRBD1 (6 bases). Germline assignment: CDR1 SGHNT and CDR2 YENEEA. Deletions cut 5 bases from V and 5 bases from J, with 10 bases between. The CDR3 is 13 residues long. The CDR3 region has the DNA TGTGCCAGCAGCCACTACAGGGACAATGAGCAGTTCTTC. Protein sequence: CASSHYRDNEQFF.